This entry lists 23 T cell receptor beta chains sequenced from one sample in a study of control samples from healthy donors and cancer patients (dated by TCRdb to 2020 to 2021). The library was generated by the immunoSEQ multiplex PCR assay. TCRdb holds this immuneACCESS table with in-frame rearrangements only. Some clones are missing; in checked studies, unresolved V genes explain under half, and the rest has no known cause. This sample lists 100,000 to 150,000 clones; roughly 90% were detected once. The ten largest clones capture around 7.6% of the sample. Specimen: PBMCs. These receptor sequences come from a man aged 45-65 years with head and neck cancer.

CDR3 sequence: CASSRGTGGERDTQYF. As DNA, the CDR3 is TGCGCCAGCAGCCGGGGTACGGGGGGGGAAAGAGATACGCAGTATTTT. The chain joins TRBV4-1 to TRBJ2-3; 8 bases fit TRBD2. V was pared by 4 bases and J by 5 bases, with 11 bases of the junction left unmatched. Germline CDR1 MGHRA, CDR2 YSYEKL. This CDR3 contains 16 residues.

V usage is TRBV27 and J usage is TRBJ2-1, with TRBD2 matching 8 bases. The germline V gene encodes CDR1 MNHEY and CDR2 SMNVEV (reference sequence). The length of the CDR3 is 16 residues. V dropped 3 bases and J dropped 4; count of bases not matched to a gene: 8. This CDR3 reads CASSFRTGGVYNEQFF. The DNA of the CDR3 is TGTGCCAGCAGTTTCCGAACGGGAGGGGTATACAATGAGCAGTTCTTC.

This clone was seen a handful of times. The genes are TRBV6-2 or TRBV6-3 and TRBJ2-7; no reliable D call. CDR3 length: 11 amino acids. Looked up from germline, CDR1 is MNHEY and CDR2 is SVGEGT. V was cut by 0 bases and J by 7 bases, with 4 bases left in between. The CDR3, as DNA: TGTGCCAGCAGTTACTCGGCAGAGCAGTACTTC. It yields the protein CASSYSAEQYF.

This chain uses TRBV5-1 with TRBJ2-3; D may match TRBD1 or TRBD2 (5 bases each). The V gene lost 0 bases and the J gene lost 5 bases, with 10 bases spanning the gap. There are 14 residues in the CDR3. Germline loops: CDR1 SGHRS, CDR2 YFSETQ. CDR3 residues: CASSLGGSRDTQYF. The CDR3 DNA reads as TGCGCCAGCAGCTTGGGGGGGAGTCGAGATACGCAGTATTTT.

The genes are TRBV6-5 and TRBJ1-3, with unresolved D. There are 16 residues in the CDR3. Trimming cost V 2 bases and J 0 bases, with 11 bases left between them. Germline-derived CDR1 and CDR2 are MNHEY and SVGAGI. The CDR3 bases are TGTGCCAGCAGTTACGGACGGATTCTCTCTGGAAACACCATATATTTT. Encoded protein: CASSYGRILSGNTIYF.

The table lists this clone with a few counts. This chain uses TRBV7-2 with TRBJ2-2; 10 nucleotides align to TRBD1. The ends lost 4 bases at V and 4 bases at J; junction bases unmatched: 6. Per the germline V gene, CDR1 is SGHTA and CDR2 is FQGNSA. There are 16 residues in the CDR3. The CDR3 region is CASSYRTGGSTGELFF. Here the CDR3 DNA reads TGTGCCAGCAGCTACCGGACAGGGGGTAGCACCGGGGAGCTGTTTTTT.

V usage is TRBV6-1 and J usage is TRBJ2-1; 11 bases match TRBD2. CDR3 length equals 17 residues. The germline gives CDR1 MNHNS, CDR2 SASEGT. With V trimmed by 2 bases and J by 8 bases, 11 bases remained unmatched. The CDR3 here is CASSELSGSGRDHEQFF. Written as DNA, the CDR3 is TGTGCCAGCAGTGAACTGTCGGGTAGCGGGAGGGATCATGAGCAGTTCTTC.

The chain is built from TRBV3-1 (or the pseudogene TRBV3-2) and TRBJ2-7; D may be TRBD2 (6 bases). Germline assignment: CDR1 LGHDT and CDR2 YNNKEL (reference sequence). Trimming took off 1 base at V and 0 bases at J, with 13 bases between the two ends. This CDR3 has 16 amino acids. The CDR3 loop is CASSQGGLFSSYEQYF. CDR3 sequence (DNA): TGTGCCAGCAGCCAAGGGGGACTTTTCAGCTCCTACGAGCAGTACTTC.

This chain joins TRBV6-5 and TRBJ2-3; D is undetermined. Trimming left V 6 bases short and J 0 bases short, with 7 bases between. CDR3 length equals 13 residues. CDR1 MNHEY and CDR2 SVGAGI come from the germline V gene. The CDR3 DNA sequence: TGTGCCAGCAGAGGATCTAGCACAGATACGCAGTATTTT. Translation: CASRGSSTDTQYF.

This clone was seen a single time. The rearrangement links TRBV5-1 to TRBJ2-5; 12 bases line up with TRBD2. CDR3 length: 18 amino acids. Unmatched junction bases numbered 14, after V lost 3 bases and J lost 5 bases. Germline-derived CDR1 and CDR2 are SGHRS and YFSETQ. The CDR3 loop reads CASSYIPTSGGVVETQYF. CDR3 nucleotide sequence: TGCGCCAGCAGCTACATACCGACTAGCGGGGGCGTGGTTGAGACCCAGTACTTC.

This chain links TRBV11-2 with TRBJ1-3, with TRBD1 matching 7 bases. The CDR3 length is 16 residues. Looked up from germline, CDR1 is SGHAT and CDR2 is FQNNGV. V gave up 0 bases and J gave up 2 bases; unmatched junction bases: 4. The CDR3 here is CASSLDTGVTGNTIYF. The CDR3 DNA reads TGTGCCAGCAGCTTAGATACAGGGGTTACTGGAAACACCATATATTTT.

Only a few counts were recorded for this clone. The chain links TRBV6-2 or TRBV6-3 to TRBJ2-3, with 8 bases that match TRBD2. This CDR3 contains 16 residues. Germline CDR1 MNHEY, CDR2 SVGEGT. The J segment lost 3 bases and the V segment lost 1 base, leaving 6 bases of the junction unmatched. CDR3 sequence: CASSYYTGGKTDTQYF. The CDR3 DNA reads as TGTGCCAGCAGTTACTATACGGGAGGGAAGACAGATACGCAGTATTTT.

The chain is built from TRBV5-1 and TRBJ2-3, with D perhaps TRBD2 (6 bases). V lost 5 bases and J 6 bases, leaving 16 bases between the germline ends. The CDR3 consists of 14 residues. CDR1 is SGHRS and CDR2 is YFSETQ in the germline V gene. The DNA of the CDR3 is TGCGCCAGCAGTTTAGCGGACGGCAGGGATACGCAGTATTTT. Protein product: CASSLADGRDTQYF. The variable domain in full, completed from reference TRBV5-1 and TRBJ2-3, reads KAGVTQTPRYLIKTRGQQVTLSCSPISGHRSVSWYQQTPGQGLQFLFEYFSETQRNKGNFPGRFSGRQFSNSRSEMNVSTLELGDSALYLCASSLADGRDTQYFGPGTRLTVL.

This chain links TRBV6-5 with TRBJ1-4; D uncertain. With 0 bases removed from V and 8 bases from J, the gap between germline ends came to 13 bases. The CDR3 is made up of 15 amino acids. CDR1 is MNHEY and CDR2 is SVGAGI in the germline V gene. The CDR3 region is CASSYSGYPGEKLFF. CDR3 nucleotide sequence: TGTGCCAGCAGTTACTCCGGCTATCCCGGGGAAAAACTGTTTTTT.

This rearrangement joins TRBV11-2 to TRBJ2-5; D is unclear. Trimming left V 1 base short and J 1 base short, with 1 base between. The CDR3 sequence is 12 residues long. Per germline, CDR1 SGHAT and CDR2 FQNNGV. CDR3 sequence reads: CASSLVQETQYF. CDR3 nucleotide sequence: TGTGCCAGCAGCTTAGTCCAAGAGACCCAGTACTTC.

A few counts support this clone. V is TRBV18 and J is TRBJ2-6; D is unresolved. The CDR3 is made up of 19 amino acids. Per the germline V gene, CDR1 is KGHSH and CDR2 is LQKENI. V gave up 2 bases and J gave up 0 bases, with 17 bases separating them. The CDR3 coding sequence is TGTGCCAGCTCACCAGGCGGAACACGAGACCTCTCTGGGGCCAACGTCCTGACTTTC. The encoded protein is CASSPGGTRDLSGANVLTF. Full variable domain (outside the CDR3, taken from reference TRBV18 and TRBJ2-6): NAGVMQNPRHLVRRRGQEARLRCSPMKGHSHVYWYRQLPEEGLKFMVYLQKENIIDESGMPKERFSAEFPKEGPSILRIQQVVRGDSAAYFCASSPGGTRDLSGANVLTFGAGSRLTVL.

This chain connects TRBV27 to TRBJ1-2; 8 bases map to TRBD1. With 3 bases clipped from V and 4 bases from J, the junction kept 1 base outside the gene matches. The CDR3 runs to 13 residues. The germline V gene encodes CDR1 MNHEY and CDR2 SMNVEV (reference sequence). Here the CDR3 DNA reads TGTGCCAGCAGTTTCGGGACAGGCTATGGCTACACCTTC. Protein sequence: CASSFGTGYGYTF.

This clone was seen a handful of times. V is TRBV9 and J is TRBJ1-6; D is ambiguous. The CDR3 loop spans 13 amino acids. Trimming shortened V by 0 bases and J by 6 bases, and 4 bases separated the two germline ends. CDR1 and CDR2 (germline): SGDLS, YYNGEE. CDR3: CASSVDPNSPLHF. For the CDR3, the DNA is TGTGCCAGCAGCGTAGACCCTAATTCACCCCTCCACTTT.

The DNA of the CDR3 is TGTGCCAGCAGTTTTTCCGGGACAGGCAATGAGCAGTTCTTC. The encoded protein is CASSFSGTGNEQFF. This chain joins TRBV27 and TRBJ2-1, with 8 bases matching TRBD1. J was trimmed by 6 bases and V by 3 bases; bases with no gene match: 4. The length of the CDR3 is 14 residues. Germline loops: CDR1 MNHEY, CDR2 SMNVEV (reference sequence).

The V gene is TRBV27, the J gene TRBJ2-3; 8 nucleotides align to TRBD1. Germline V lookup: CDR1 MNHEY, CDR2 SMNVEV (reference sequence). The CDR3 consists of 13 residues. The V segment lost 6 bases and the J segment 5 bases; nucleotides outside the gene matches: 4. The DNA of the CDR3 is TGTGCCAGCAGCCGGGACAGGAAAGATACGCAGTATTTT. The encoded protein is CASSRDRKDTQYF.

This clone was seen only once. The chain links TRBV11-2 to TRBJ2-1; D unresolved. The CDR3 has 12 amino acids. V lost 5 bases and J 8 bases, leaving 10 bases between the germline ends. CDR1 and CDR2 from the germline V gene are SGHAT and FQNNGV. As DNA, the CDR3 is TGTGCCAGCAGCCCACTTCCCCATGAGCAGTTCTTC. Translating gives CASSPLPHEQFF.

The chain has TRBV18 and TRBJ1-1; D not certain. V shed 2 bases and J shed 5 bases, with 15 bases lying between them. This CDR3 contains 15 residues. From germline, CDR1 is KGHSH and CDR2 LQKENI. In DNA, the CDR3 is TGTGCCAGCTCACCAATTCAGAACCGGCGTACTGAAGCTTTCTTT. Translated: CASSPIQNRRTEAFF.

The chain couples TRBV6-5 to TRBJ2-1; 8 bases fit TRBD2. CDR1 is MNHEY and CDR2 is SVGAGI in the germline V gene. The CDR3 runs 15 residues. With V trimmed by 5 bases and J by 4 bases, 7 bases remained unmatched. The CDR3 bases are TGTGCCAGCAGTAAACCGGGACTAGGGTACAATGAGCAGTTCTTC. It is translated as CASSKPGLGYNEQFF.